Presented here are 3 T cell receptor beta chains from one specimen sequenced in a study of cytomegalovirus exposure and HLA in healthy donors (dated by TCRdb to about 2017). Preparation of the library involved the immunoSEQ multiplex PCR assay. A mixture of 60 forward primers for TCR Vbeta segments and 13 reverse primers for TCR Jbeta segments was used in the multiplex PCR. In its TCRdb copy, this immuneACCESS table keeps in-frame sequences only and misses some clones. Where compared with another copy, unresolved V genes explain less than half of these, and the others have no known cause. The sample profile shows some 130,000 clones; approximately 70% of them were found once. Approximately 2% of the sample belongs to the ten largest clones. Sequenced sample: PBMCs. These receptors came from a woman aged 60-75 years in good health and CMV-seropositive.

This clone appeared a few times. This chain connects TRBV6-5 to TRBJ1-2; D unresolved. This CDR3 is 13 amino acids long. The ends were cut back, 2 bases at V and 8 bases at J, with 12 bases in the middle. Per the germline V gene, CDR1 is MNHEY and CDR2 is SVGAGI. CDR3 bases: TGTGCCAGCAGTTACGATATCAGGAACGGCTACACCTTC. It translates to CASSYDIRNGYTF.

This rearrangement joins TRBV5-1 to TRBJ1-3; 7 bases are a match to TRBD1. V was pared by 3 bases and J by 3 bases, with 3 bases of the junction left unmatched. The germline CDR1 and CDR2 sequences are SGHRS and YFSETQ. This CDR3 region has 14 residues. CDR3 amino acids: CASSSTGNGNTIYF. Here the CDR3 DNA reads TGCGCCAGCAGCTCGACAGGGAATGGAAACACCATATATTTT. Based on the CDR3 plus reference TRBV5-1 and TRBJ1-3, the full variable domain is KAGVTQTPRYLIKTRGQQVTLSCSPISGHRSVSWYQQTPGQGLQFLFEYFSETQRNKGNFPGRFSGRQFSNSRSEMNVSTLELGDSALYLCASSSTGNGNTIYFGEGSWLTVV.

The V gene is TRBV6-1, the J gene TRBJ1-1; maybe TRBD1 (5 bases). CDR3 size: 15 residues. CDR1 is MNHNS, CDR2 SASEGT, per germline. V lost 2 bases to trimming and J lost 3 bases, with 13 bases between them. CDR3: CASSEQGGKDTEAFF. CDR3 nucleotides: TGTGCCAGCAGTGAACAGGGCGGGAAGGACACTGAAGCTTTCTTT.